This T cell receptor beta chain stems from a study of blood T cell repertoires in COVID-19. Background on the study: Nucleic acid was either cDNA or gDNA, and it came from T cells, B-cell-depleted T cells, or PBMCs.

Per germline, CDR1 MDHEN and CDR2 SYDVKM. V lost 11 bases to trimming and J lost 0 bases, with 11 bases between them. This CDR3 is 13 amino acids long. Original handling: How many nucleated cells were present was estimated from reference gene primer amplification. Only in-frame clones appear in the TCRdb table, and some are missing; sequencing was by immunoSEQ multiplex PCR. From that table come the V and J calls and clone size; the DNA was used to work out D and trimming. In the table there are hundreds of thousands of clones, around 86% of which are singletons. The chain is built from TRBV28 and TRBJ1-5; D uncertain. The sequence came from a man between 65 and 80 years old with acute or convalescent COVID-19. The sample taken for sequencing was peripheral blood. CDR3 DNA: TGTGCCGCTCTAGGTAATAGCAATCAGCCCCAGCATTTT. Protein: CAALGNSNQPQHF.